What follows is one T cell receptor beta chain and its context. Only a few counts were recorded for this clonotype. The specificity of this receptor is unknown. Per-nucleotide qualities are absent, and no much larger clonotype sits a single base away. In light of the paper, this sample's time point label describes: sample taken at primary tumor resection. Without any cell sorting, TCR sequencing was performed on whole RNA extracted either from tumor and nontumor lung tissue or from cryopreserved PBMC samples. Donors were some 67 patients with early-stage, untreated non-small cell lung cancer from the lung TRACERx cohort. Patients were selected for TCR sequencing only if sufficient RNA was available from at least two tumor regions. Taken from the germline V gene, the CDR1 and CDR2 loops are SQVTM and ANQGSEA. The CDR3 runs 14 amino acids, cysteine and phenylalanine included. Only CDR3 DNA is held: 42 bases, read in frame from base 1. V is pared back by 4 bases and J by 8 bases, with 19 bases lying between the germline termini.

The data were obtained in a study of spatial heterogeneity in lung cancer (dated by TCRdb to about 2019). As for the study more broadly: Beta-chain transcripts were consistently detected in greater numbers than alpha-chain transcripts, which likely reflects a higher abundance of beta-chain transcripts. In the raw uncorrected reads, each unique combination of TCR and UMI appeared more than ten times on average. The study quantitatively compared TCR alpha and beta repertoires across multiple tumor regions, matched nontumor lung and blood in non-small cell lung cancer. Nonsynonymous mutation counts, determined by whole-exome sequencing of tumor tissue, were related to TCR repertoire features. At surgery, roughly 220 tumor regions, around 65 matched nontumor lung samples and 56 PBMC samples were TCR-sequenced for both alpha and beta chains.

Paper-wide results and their limitations: Confirming at a functional level the hypothesis that regional TCRs recognize regional mutations was considered to require additional single-cell paired TCR alpha and beta sequencing. Ubiquitous expanded tumor TCRs were found in blood more often at tumor resection than at routine follow-up.

Library prep was done by 5' RACE. TCRdb lists the instrument as NextSeq 500. To allow correction of PCR and sequencing errors, the TCR library protocol tagged every TCR cDNA molecule with a unique molecular identifier. As for how the authors treated the data: TCR identification, UMI-based error correction and CDR3 extraction were performed with Decombinator tools. TCRs above a frequency of 2 per 1,000, corresponding to the top 1% of the tumor frequency distribution, were defined as expanded. Renyi diversity was computed with the R vegan package after each repertoire had been subsampled 100 times to 5,000 TCRs. To build CDR3 similarity networks, amino acid triplet string-kernel similarity was used, and CDR3s were connected when their pairwise similarity was above 0.82. The public reads were quality trimmed at Q25 with fastp and then assembled into clones with MiXCR by TCRdb, keeping productive beta chains. Every distinct CDR3 protein forms one entry, paired with its most common genes and DNA. The V and J calls come from TCRdb's annotation, not from the publication. The sample data list 10,000 to 11,000 distinct CDR3 sequences, and around a quarter of these were observed just once. The ten largest clones represent about a third of the sample.

The chain couples TRBV29-1 to TRBJ2-3; perhaps TRBD1 is the D gene, with 5 bases matching. The sequence was obtained from a female donor with early-stage non-small cell lung cancer. The sample consisted of PBMCs, taken at surgery. CDR3 loop: CSVVPGPVVATQYF. The DNA is TGCAGCGTTGTCCCAGGGCCCGTGGTGGCTACGCAGTATTTT.